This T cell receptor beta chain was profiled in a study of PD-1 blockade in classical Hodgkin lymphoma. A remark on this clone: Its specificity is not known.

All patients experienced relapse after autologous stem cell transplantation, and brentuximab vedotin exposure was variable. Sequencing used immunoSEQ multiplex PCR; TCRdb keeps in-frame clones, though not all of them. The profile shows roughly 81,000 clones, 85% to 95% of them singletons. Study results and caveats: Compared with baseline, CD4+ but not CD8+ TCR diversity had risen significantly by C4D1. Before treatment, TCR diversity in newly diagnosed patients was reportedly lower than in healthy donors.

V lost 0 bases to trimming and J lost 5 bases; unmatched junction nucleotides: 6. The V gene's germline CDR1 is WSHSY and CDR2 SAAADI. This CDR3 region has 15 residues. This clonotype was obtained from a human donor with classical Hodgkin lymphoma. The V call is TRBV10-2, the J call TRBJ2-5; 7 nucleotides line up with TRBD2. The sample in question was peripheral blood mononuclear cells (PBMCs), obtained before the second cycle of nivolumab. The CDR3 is CASSESVGGVETQYF. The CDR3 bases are TGCGCCAGCAGTGAGTCTGTGGGAGGGGTGGAGACCCAGTACTTC.